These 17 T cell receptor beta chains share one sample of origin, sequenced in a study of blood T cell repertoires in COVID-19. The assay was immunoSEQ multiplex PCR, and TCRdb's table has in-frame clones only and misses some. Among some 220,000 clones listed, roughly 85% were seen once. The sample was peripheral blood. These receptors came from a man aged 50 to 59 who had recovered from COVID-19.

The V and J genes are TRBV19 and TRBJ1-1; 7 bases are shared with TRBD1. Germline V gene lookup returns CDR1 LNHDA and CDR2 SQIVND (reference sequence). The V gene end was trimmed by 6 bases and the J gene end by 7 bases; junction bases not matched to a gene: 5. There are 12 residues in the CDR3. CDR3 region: CASRQGWSEAFF. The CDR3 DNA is TGTGCCAGTAGACAGGGGTGGAGTGAAGCTTTCTTT.

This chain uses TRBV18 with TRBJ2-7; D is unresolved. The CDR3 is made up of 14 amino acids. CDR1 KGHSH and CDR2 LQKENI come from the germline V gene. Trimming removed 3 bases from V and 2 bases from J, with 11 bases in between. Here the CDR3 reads CASSPRLRTYEQYF. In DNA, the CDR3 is TGTGCCAGCTCACCCCGGTTACGCACCTACGAGCAGTACTTC.

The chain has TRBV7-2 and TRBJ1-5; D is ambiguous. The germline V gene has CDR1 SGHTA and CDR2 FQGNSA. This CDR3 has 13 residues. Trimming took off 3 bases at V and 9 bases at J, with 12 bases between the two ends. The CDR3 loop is CASSLEATRPQHF. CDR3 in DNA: TGTGCCAGCAGCTTGGAAGCCACTAGGCCCCAGCATTTT.

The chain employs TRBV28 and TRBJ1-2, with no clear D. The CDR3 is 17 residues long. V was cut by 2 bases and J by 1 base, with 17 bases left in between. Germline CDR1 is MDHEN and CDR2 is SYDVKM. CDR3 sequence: CASSLVETGRFNYGYTF. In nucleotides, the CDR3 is TGTGCCAGCAGTTTAGTTGAGACGGGGAGGTTTAACTATGGCTACACCTTC.

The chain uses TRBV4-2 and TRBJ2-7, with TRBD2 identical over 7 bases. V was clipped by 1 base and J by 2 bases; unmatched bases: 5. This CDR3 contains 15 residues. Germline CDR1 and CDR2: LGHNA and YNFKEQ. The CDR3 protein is CASSQAQAGPYEQYF. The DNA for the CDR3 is TGTGCCAGCAGCCAAGCTCAAGCGGGGCCCTACGAGCAGTACTTC.

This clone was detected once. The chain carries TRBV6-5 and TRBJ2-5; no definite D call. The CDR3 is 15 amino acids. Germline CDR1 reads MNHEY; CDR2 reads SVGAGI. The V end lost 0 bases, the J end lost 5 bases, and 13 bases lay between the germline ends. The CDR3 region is CASSYSSGSYETQYF. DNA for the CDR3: TGTGCCAGCAGTTACTCCTCGGGTTCTTACGAGACCCAGTACTTC.

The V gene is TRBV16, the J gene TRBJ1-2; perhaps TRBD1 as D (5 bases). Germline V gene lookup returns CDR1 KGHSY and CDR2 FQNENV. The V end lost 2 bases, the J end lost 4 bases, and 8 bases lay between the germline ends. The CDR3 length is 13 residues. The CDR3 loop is CASSQQGIYGYTF. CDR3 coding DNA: TGTGCCAGCAGCCAACAGGGTATCTATGGCTACACCTTC. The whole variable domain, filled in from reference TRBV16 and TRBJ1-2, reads GEEVAQTPKHLVRGEGQKAKLYCAPIKGHSYVFWYQQVLKNEFKFLISFQNENVFDETGMPKERFSAKCLPNSPCSLEIQATKLEDSAVYFCASSQQGIYGYTFGSGTRLTVV.

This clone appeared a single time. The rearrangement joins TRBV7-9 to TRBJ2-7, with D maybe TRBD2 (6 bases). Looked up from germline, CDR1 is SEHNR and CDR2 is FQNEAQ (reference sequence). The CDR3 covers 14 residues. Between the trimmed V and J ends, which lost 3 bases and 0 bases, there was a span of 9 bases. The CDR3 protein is CASSFRGSSYEQYF. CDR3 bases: TGTGCCAGCAGCTTTCGGGGGAGCTCCTACGAGCAGTACTTC.

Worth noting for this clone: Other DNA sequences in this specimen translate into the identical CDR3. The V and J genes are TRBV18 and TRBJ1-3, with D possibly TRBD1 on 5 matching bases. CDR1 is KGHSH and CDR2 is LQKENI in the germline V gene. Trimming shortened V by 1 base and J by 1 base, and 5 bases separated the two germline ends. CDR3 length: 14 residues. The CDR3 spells CASSPQGSGNTIYF. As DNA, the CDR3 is TGTGCCAGCTCACCACAGGGGTCTGGAAACACCATATATTTT.

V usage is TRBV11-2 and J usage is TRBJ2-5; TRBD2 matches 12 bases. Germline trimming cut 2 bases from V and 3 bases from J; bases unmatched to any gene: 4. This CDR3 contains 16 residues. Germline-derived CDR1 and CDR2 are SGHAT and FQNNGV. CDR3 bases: TGTGCCAGCAGCTTACGCCGGACTAGCGGGAAAGAGACCCAGTACTTC. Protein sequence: CASSLRRTSGKETQYF. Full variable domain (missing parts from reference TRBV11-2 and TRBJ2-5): EAGVAQSPRYKIIEKRQSVAFWCNPISGHATLYWYQQILGQGPKLLIQFQNNGVVDDSQLPKDRFSAERLKGVDSTLKIQPAKLEDSAVYLCASSLRRTSGKETQYFGPGTRLLVL.

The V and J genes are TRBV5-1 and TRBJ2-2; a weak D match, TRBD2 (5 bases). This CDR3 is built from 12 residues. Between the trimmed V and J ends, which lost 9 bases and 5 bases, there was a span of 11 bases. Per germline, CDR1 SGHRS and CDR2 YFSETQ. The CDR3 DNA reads TGCGCCACCGGCCCGGGGACCGGGGAGCTGTTTTTT. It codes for CATGPGTGELFF.

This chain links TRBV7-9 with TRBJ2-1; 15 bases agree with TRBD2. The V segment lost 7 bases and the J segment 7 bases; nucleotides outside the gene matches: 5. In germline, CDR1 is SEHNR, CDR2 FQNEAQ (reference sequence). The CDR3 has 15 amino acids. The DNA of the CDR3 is TGTGCCAGCAACCTAGGGACTAGCGGGAGGAATGAGCAGTTCTTC. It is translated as CASNLGTSGRNEQFF.

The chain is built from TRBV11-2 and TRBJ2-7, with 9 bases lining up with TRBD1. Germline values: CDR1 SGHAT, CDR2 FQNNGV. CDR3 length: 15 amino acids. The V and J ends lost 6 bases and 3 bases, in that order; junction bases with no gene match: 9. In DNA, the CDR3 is TGTGCCAGCAGATCAACCGGGACAGGGCTCTACGAGCAGTACTTC. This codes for CASRSTGTGLYEQYF.

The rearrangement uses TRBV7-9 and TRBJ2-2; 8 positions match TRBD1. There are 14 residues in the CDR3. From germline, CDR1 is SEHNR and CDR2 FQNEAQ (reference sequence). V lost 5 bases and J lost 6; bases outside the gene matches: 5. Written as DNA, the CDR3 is TGTGCCAGCAGCCGGACAGGGAATGCCGGGGAGCTGTTTTTT. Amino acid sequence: CASSRTGNAGELFF.

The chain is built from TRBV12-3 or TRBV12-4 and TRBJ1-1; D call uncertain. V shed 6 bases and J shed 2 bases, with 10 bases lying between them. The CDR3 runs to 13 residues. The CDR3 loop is CASSTSGNTEAFF. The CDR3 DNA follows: TGTGCCAGCAGCACTTCAGGAAACACTGAAGCTTTCTTT.

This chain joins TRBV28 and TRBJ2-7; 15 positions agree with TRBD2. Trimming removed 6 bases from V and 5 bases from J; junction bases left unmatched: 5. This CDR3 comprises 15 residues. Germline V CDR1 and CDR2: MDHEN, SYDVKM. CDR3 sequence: CASSSGTSGRNEQYF. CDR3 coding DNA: TGTGCCAGCAGCTCCGGGACTAGCGGGAGGAACGAGCAGTACTTC.

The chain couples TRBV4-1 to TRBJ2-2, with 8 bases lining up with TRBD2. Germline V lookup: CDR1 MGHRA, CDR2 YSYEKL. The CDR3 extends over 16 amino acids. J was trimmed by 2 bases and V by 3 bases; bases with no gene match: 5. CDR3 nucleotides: TGCGCCAGCAGCCAGGCGGGAGGTTTTAACACCGGGGAGCTGTTTTTT. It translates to CASSQAGGFNTGELFF.